This is a list of T cell receptor beta chains from one sample in a study of blood T cell repertoires in COVID-19. Libraries were prepared by immunoSEQ multiplex PCR; TCRdb keeps only in-frame clonotypes and omits some of them. The profile covers some 87,000 clones, with roughly 80% appearing a single time and around a quarter taken by the ten largest. Sequencing was performed on peripheral blood. These receptors came from an elderly man with active or convalescent COVID-19. CDR3s include the opening cysteine and the closing phenylalanine or tryptophan. The order of the fields is J gene, clone size, D gene, V gene, CDR3 protein, CDR3 DNA. The D gene is left open where the match is weak. A clone size is listed for some rows: how often the clone was seen (once, few, many), or a class if it is expanded.

>TRBJ1-2|-|-|TRBV7-9
CASSLSAAGYTF
TGTGCCAGCAGCTTAAGCGCAGCTGGGTACACCTTC
>TRBJ1-2|many|-|TRBV6-1
CASSEVGNYGYTF
TGTGCCAGCAGTGAAGTCGGGAACTATGGCTACACCTTC
>TRBJ1-2|once|TRBD1|TRBV19
CASETARDSYGYTF
TGTGCCAGCGAAACGGCACGGGACAGCTATGGCTACACCTTC
>TRBJ2-7|-|TRBD1|TRBV12-3/TRBV12-4
CASSVTGAREQYF
TGTGCCAGCAGCGTGACAGGGGCGAGAGAGCAGTACTTC
>TRBJ1-2|few|TRBD1|TRBV3-1/TRBV3-2
CASSQAMTGLDGYTF
TGTGCCAGCAGCCAAGCCATGACAGGGTTGGATGGCTACACCTTC
>TRBJ2-5|-|TRBD1|TRBV29-1
CSVPLTGGETQYF
TGCAGCGTACCCCTGACAGGGGGAGAGACCCAGTACTTC
>TRBJ1-4|-|-|TRBV6-2/TRBV6-3
CASSLVTGEKLFF
TGTGCCAGCAGCCTCGTTACAGGGGAAAAACTGTTTTTT
>TRBJ2-5|-|TRBD2|TRBV9
CASSPRLAGRGETQYF
TGTGCCAGCAGCCCCCGACTAGCGGGGAGGGGGGAGACCCAGTACTTC
>TRBJ2-5|-|-|TRBV19
CASSIQGYQETQYF
TGTGCCAGTAGTATCCAGGGCTACCAAGAGACCCAGTACTTC
>TRBJ2-7|-|-|TRBV5-4
CASSSSLEQYF
TGTGCCAGCAGCTCCTCCCTCGAGCAGTACTTC
>TRBJ2-7|many|TRBD2|TRBV7-3
CASSLSGGADEQYF
TGTGCCAGCAGCCTTAGCGGGGGGGCCGACGAGCAGTACTTC
>TRBJ1-2|-|-|TRBV5-4
CASSLGGRGAGGYTF
TGTGCCAGCAGCTTGGGGGGCAGAGGAGCGGGTGGCTACACCTTC